This T cell receptor (beta chain) is drawn from a study of T cells in women clearing cervical HPV infection. Study as a whole: Cases' blood sampling followed lesion detection by median about 21 weeks (90 to 200). HLA type stays a possible confounder, typing being limited.

On this clone itself: Different DNA sequences within this sample yield the same CDR3.

Assay used: immunoSEQ multiplex PCR; TCRdb lists only in-frame clones, some missing. This listing includes about 39,000 clones. The sequence derives from a woman between 18 and 70 years old with a cervical HPV16 infection that either progressed to CIN3+ or cleared (not recorded which). Sequencing was done on a sample of blood buffy coat.

The CDR3: CASSIRPLAQETQYF. The CDR3 bases that were read are TGTGCCAGCAGCATACGGCCTTTAGCTCAAGAGACC. The chain couples TRBV2 to TRBJ2-5; no firm D call. The missing CDR3 end, 3 residues past where the read stops, is filled in from the germline J gene. Trimming removed 6 bases from V and 2 bases from J, with 16 bases in between. The germline V gene has CDR1 SNHLY and CDR2 FYNNEI. The CDR3 loop spans 15 amino acids.